A selection of T cell receptor beta chains follows, all from one sample in a study of shared T cell receptors in the human thymus. Profiling relied on immunoSEQ multiplex PCR, and the TCRdb table lists in-frame clones only, not all of them. In the table there are approximately 580,000 clones, around 82% of which are singletons. The data also belong to a second study, concerning human thymus T cells.

The specimen was thymocytes. These receptor sequences come from a boy less than two years old with a congenital heart defect. The CDR3 runs from the conserved cysteine through the conserved F or W. D genes are given only for firm matches. Not all rows give a size; the values are once, few, many and, for expanded clones, a class.

V gene,clone size,J gene,D gene,CDR3 DNA,CDR3 protein
TRBV4-1,.,TRBJ2-1,TRBD2,TGCGCCAGCAGCCAAGAGGAGTGGGTCAAGGTAGCGGGAGGGGGGAATGAGCAGTTCTTC,CASSQEEWVKVAGGGNEQFF
TRBV10-3,.,TRBJ2-1,TRBD2,TGTGCCATTGGGACTAGCGGGATACAGGGGCAGTTCTTC,CAIGTSGIQGQFF
TRBV6-6,.,TRBJ2-7,TRBD1,TGTGCCAGCAAACGCTCGGGGACAGGGCCCTACGAGCAGTACTTC,CASKRSGTGPYEQYF
TRBV30,.,TRBJ2-7,.,TGTGCCTGGAGTGTAAGTTTGCGTTTTGGCGAGCAGTACTTC,CAWSVSLRFGEQYF
TRBV30,.,TRBJ2-7,.,TGTGCCTGGAGTGTAGGAGGGGCCTACTACGAGCAGTACTTC,CAWSVGGAYYEQYF
TRBV6-4,.,TRBJ1-4,TRBD1,TGTGCCAGCAGGAGCACAGGGGATGCAACTAATGAAAAACTGTTTTTT,CASRSTGDATNEKLFF
TRBV4-3,.,TRBJ2-1,.,TGCGCCAGCAGCCAAGATGGCGGCAATGAGCAGTTCTTC,CASSQDGGNEQFF
TRBV4-3,.,TRBJ2-7,TRBD1,TGCGCCAGCAGCCAAGACGGTGACAGGGGCTCCTACGAGCAGTACTTC,CASSQDGDRGSYEQYF
TRBV2,.,TRBJ2-5,TRBD2,TGTGCCAGCCCTCCCTTTGTGGTGGCGGGAGGGCCGGAAGAGACCCAGTACTTC,CASPPFVVAGGPEETQYF
TRBV5-1,.,TRBJ2-5,TRBD2,TGCGCCAGCAGCGTGGGACTAGCGGGAGGCCCACAAGAGACCCAGTACTTC,CASSVGLAGGPQETQYF
TRBV13,.,TRBJ2-1,TRBD2,TGTGCCAGCAGCTCGCGGACGGGACTAGCGGGATTCAATGAGCAGTTCTTC,CASSSRTGLAGFNEQFF
TRBV5-4,few,TRBJ1-5,TRBD1,TGTGCCAGCAGCTTGGGGGTTAAGGGACAGGGGACTCAGCCCCAGCATTTT,CASSLGVKGQGTQPQHF
TRBV15,once,TRBJ2-1,TRBD2,TGTGCCACCAGCAGAGATCCCCGGGGGGGGGAATCCTACAATGAGCAGTTCTTC,CATSRDPRGGESYNEQFF
TRBV5-1,.,TRBJ2-1,TRBD1,TGCGCCAGCAGTCCGCCCGGACAGGGAGATTACAATGAGCAGTTCTTC,CASSPPGQGDYNEQFF
TRBV28,.,TRBJ2-7,TRBD1,TGTGCCAGCAGCCTGGGCGACAGGGGAGACGAGCAGTACTTC,CASSLGDRGDEQYF
TRBV6-4,.,TRBJ1-1,.,TGTGCCAGCAGTGCCCATATGGTTCCGGGTGGTACCACTGAAGCTTTCTTT,CASSAHMVPGGTTEAFF
TRBV4-1,.,TRBJ1-2,TRBD1,TGCGCCAGCAGCCAAGACCCTCCGGGACAGGCCACAGGCTACACCTTC,CASSQDPPGQATGYTF
TRBV28,.,TRBJ2-2,TRBD2,TGTGCCAGCAGCCCCCCGCGGGGGGCGGGAGCGGGGGAGCTGTTTTTT,CASSPPRGAGAGELFF
TRBV4-1,once,TRBJ2-2,TRBD2,TGCGCCAGCAGCCAAGGAGCCCCCTTTTCCGGTTGCGGGAGGGCCGAAGGGGAGCTGTTTTTT,CASSQGAPFSGCGRAEGELFF
TRBV20-1,.,TRBJ2-7,TRBD2,TGCAGTGCTTGGACTAGCGGCGAGCAGTACTTC,CSAWTSGEQYF
TRBV10-1,.,TRBJ2-1,.,TGCGCCAGCAGCCAGGACGGCCCCCTGGACAGTGAGCAGTTCTTC,CASSQDGPLDSEQFF
TRBV27,few,TRBJ2-7,TRBD2,TGTGCCAGCAGTTTATCCCCCTCAGCGGGAGGGCGGTGCGAGCAGTACTTC,CASSLSPSAGGRCEQYF
TRBV5-4,.,TRBJ1-3,TRBD1,TGTGCCAGCAGCTTGGACGGGACAGTACCTTCTGGAAACACCATATATTTT,CASSLDGTVPSGNTIYF
TRBV4-1,.,TRBJ2-1,TRBD1,TGCGCCAGCAGCCAACCAGGGGGCGGCCACAATGAGCAGTTCTTC,CASSQPGGGHNEQFF
TRBV27,.,TRBJ2-7,TRBD1,TGTGCCAGCAGTTTACGTTACTCCGGGACAGGGGGCTCCTACGAGCAGTACTTC,CASSLRYSGTGGSYEQYF
TRBV29-1,.,TRBJ1-2,.,TGCAGCGTCCCCGATGGGACATCTAACTATGGCTACACCTTC,CSVPDGTSNYGYTF